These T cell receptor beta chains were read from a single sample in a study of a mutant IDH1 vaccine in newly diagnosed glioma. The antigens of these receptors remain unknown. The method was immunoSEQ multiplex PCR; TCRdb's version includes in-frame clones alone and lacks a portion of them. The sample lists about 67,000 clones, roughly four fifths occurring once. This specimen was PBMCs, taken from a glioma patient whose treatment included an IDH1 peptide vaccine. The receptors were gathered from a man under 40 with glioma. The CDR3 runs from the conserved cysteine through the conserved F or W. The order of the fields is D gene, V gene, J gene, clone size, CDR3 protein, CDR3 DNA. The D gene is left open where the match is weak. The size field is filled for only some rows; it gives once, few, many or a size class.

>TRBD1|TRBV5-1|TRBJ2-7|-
CASSGGTVYEQYF
TGCGCCAGCAGCGGTGGGACAGTTTACGAGCAGTACTTC
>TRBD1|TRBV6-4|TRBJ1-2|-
CASSPMGQGADGYTF
TGTGCCAGCAGCCCTATGGGACAGGGGGCGGATGGCTACACCTTC
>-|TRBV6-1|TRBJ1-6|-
CASSEASYNSPLHF
TGTGCCAGCAGTGAAGCTTCCTATAATTCACCCCTCCACTTT
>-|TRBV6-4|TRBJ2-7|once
CASSVMVGNEQYF
TGTGCCAGCAGTGTAATGGTAGGAAACGAGCAGTACTTC
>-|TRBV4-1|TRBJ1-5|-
CASSPRVTALNSNQPQHF
TGCGCCAGCAGCCCGAGAGTGACAGCCCTGAATAGCAATCAGCCCCAGCATTTT
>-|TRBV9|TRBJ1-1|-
CASSQGGVSSMNTEAFF
TGTGCCAGCAGCCAGGGAGGGGTCTCCTCCATGAACACTGAAGCTTTCTTT
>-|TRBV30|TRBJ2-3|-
CAWSDYVLADTQYF
TGTGCCTGGAGTGATTACGTTCTGGCAGATACGCAGTATTTT
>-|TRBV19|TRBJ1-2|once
CASKRRAAPLSDYTF
TGTGCCAGTAAGAGGAGGGCGGCTCCCCTTAGTGACTACACCTTC
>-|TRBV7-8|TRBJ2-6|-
CASSLVASAGANVLTF
TGTGCCAGCAGCTTAGTTGCCTCGGCGGGGGCCAACGTCCTGACTTTC
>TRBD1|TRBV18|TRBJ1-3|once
CASSPGQGSGNTIYF
TGTGCCAGCTCCCCCGGACAGGGCTCTGGAAACACCATATATTTT
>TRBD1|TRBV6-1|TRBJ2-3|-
CASSEALGQGATDTQYF
TGTGCCAGCAGTGAAGCTCTTGGACAGGGGGCAACAGATACGCAGTATTTT
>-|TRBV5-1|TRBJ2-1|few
CASSPRQASYNEQFF
TGCGCCAGCAGCCCAAGACAGGCGTCCTACAATGAGCAGTTCTTC